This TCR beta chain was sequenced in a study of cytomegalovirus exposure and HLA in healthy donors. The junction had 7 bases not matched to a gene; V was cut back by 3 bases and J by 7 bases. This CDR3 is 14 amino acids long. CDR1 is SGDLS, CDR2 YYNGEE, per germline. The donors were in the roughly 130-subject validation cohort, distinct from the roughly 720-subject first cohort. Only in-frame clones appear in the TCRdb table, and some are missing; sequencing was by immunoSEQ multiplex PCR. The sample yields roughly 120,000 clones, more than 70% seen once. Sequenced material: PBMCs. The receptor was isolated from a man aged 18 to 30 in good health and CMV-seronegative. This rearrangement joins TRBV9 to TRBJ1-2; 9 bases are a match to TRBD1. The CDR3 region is CASSAGTGYSGYTF. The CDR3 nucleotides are TGTGCCAGCAGCGCCGGGACAGGGTATTCTGGCTACACCTTC. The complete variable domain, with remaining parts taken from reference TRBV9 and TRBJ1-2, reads DSGVTQTPKHLITATGQRVTLRCSPRSGDLSVYWYQQSLDQGLQFLIQYYNGEERAKGNILERFSAQQFPDLHSELNLSSLELGDSALYFCASSAGTGYSGYTFGSGTRLTVV.